This T cell receptor beta chain came from a study of blood T cell repertoires in COVID-19. As for the study in general: Sites in the United States, Italy and Spain provided acute and convalescent COVID-19 samples. Sample material is recorded as cDNA or gDNA derived from T cells, B-cell-depleted T cells, or PBMCs.

In the original analysis: Nucleated cell number was recorded as an estimate derived from reference gene primer amplification. TCRdb keeps only in-frame clones here, not all; method: immunoSEQ multiplex PCR. D and trimming come from the DNA, and the V and J calls and clone size come from that table. The table has 20,000 to 25,000 clones, 75% to 95% seen once. Germline loops: CDR1 SGHNT, CDR2 YENEEA. The CDR3 covers 14 residues. Losses at the gene ends were 2 bases for V and 5 bases for J; bases not matched to a gene: 4. The chain uses TRBV11-3 and TRBJ2-7, with 9 nucleotides matching TRBD2. The source material was peripheral blood. This receptor was obtained from a human donor in a cohort sampled during active COVID-19. CDR3 protein: CASSLPAGGHEQYF. The CDR3 region has the DNA TGTGCCAGCAGCTTACCAGCGGGGGGTCACGAGCAGTACTTC.